This TCR beta chain was identified during a study of blood T cell repertoires in COVID-19 (dated by TCRdb to 2020 to 2022). A note on the overall study: Samples from collaborators originated in the United States, Italy and Spain and spanned both the acute and convalescent phases of COVID-19. The material from the prospective study consisted of cDNA or gDNA derived from T cells, B-cell-depleted T cells, or PBMCs. The dataset comprised deeply sampled blood TCRbeta repertoires from subjects exposed to, actively infected with, or recovered from COVID-19. A freely available public database, intended as a resource for researchers studying the immune response to SARS-CoV-2, is where the repertoires were released. Samples were obtained from the ongoing ImmuneRACE study (first 160 participants) and from some 1,200 subjects provided by 6 global collaborators. Sample metadata almost always included a de-identified subject ID, COVID-19 status, age in years and sex. HLA class I and class II types, where available, came from metadata supplied by the sample provider rather than from assay-based typing.

The investigation overall reported the following: The quantity of clinical and demographic metadata differed by source and by participant and was supplied without curation.

TCRbeta CDR3 regions were amplified from genomic DNA by means of the immunoSEQ Assay, a bias-controlled multiplex PCR. From the authors' description of their analysis: Within the assay, amplification of reference gene primers was used to estimate how many nucleated cells each sample contained. Sequence reads were collapsed and filtered to measure the absolute abundance of every unique TCRbeta CDR3 rearrangement. For each sample, productive Simpson clonality was calculated by taking the square root of Simpson's diversity index across productive rearrangements. Held by TCRdb, this immuneACCESS table contains in-frame sequences only and omits some clones. Under half of the omission traces to an unresolved V gene where checked; the cause of the rest is unknown. The V and J calls and clone size come from that table; D and trimming were worked out from the DNA. The sample table shows under 70,000 clones, and approximately 92% are seen once. The ten largest clonotypes hold around a sixth of the sample.

About this clone itself: It lacks a known antigen. One end of the junction fails to match germline, which may point to a read error.

Whole blood was collected in K2EDTA tubes by collaborating institutions according to the institutions' own protocols. For TCRbeta analysis, collaborator samples were shipped as frozen whole blood, as isolated PBMCs, or as DNA extracted from either sample type. The sample was peripheral blood. This receptor was identified in an elderly man with acute or convalescent COVID-19.

The CDR3 reads CASSPNSQGTQYF. The DNA is as follows: TGTGCCAGCTCCCCGAACAGCCAAGGGACCCAGTACTTC. The rearrangement joined TRBV18 to TRBJ2-5, with an unclear D gene assignment. The CDR3, from cysteine to phenylalanine, totals 13 residues. Only the CDR3 region is kept as DNA, spanning 39 bases read in frame from base 1. CDR1 and CDR2 are drawn from the germline V gene: KGHSH, LQKENI.